This T cell receptor (beta chain) was recovered during a study of lymphopenia after photon versus proton radiotherapy (dated by TCRdb to about 2019). With respect to the entire study: Photon and proton radiation therapy were compared by the study for their immunological effects in patients with gastrointestinal tumors who developed high-grade lymphopenia. A cohort of around 21 patients with gastrointestinal tumors who received either photon or proton therapy and subsequently developed lymphopenia was included. The study was designed to characterize how the impact on the immune system differs between the two radiation modalities. Here is what the overall study found, with its caveats: After the lymphocyte count nadir, repertoires from photon-treated patients showed oligoclonal expansion, particularly of CD8+ Temra cells, and this expansion drove the decline in diversity. The survival association was assessed only in patients who died, and the authors presented better survival with proton therapy as a possibility rather than a demonstrated result. Proton-treated patients stayed relatively stable during treatment, while photon-treated patients lost naive T cells and TCR diversity and gained effector/memory populations. Across the cohort, among patients who died, a greater drop in TCR diversity after the nadir was inversely correlated with overall survival time.

CDR3 length: 16 amino acids, cysteine to phenylalanine. The kept DNA is CDR3 alone, 48 bases in frame from the first base. V is pared back by 5 bases and J by 4 bases, with 20 bases lying between the germline termini. Per the germline V gene, SGHTA is the CDR1 and FQGNSA is the CDR2. Details on this clone: Its antigen is currently not known. The sample holds no much larger clone one base away, and base qualities are not on file.

Libraries were built with the immunoSEQ multiplex PCR assay. T cell repertoires were profiled by deep sequencing of rearranged TCR beta loci, alongside multiparametric flow cytometry. Imported from immuneACCESS, the table was reduced by TCRdb to in-frame sequences with V and J called. These copies leave out some clones; in studies compared against another copy, an unresolved V gene accounts for under half, and the cause of the remainder is not known. In all, the sample holds roughly 49,000 clones, and roughly 90% of those were seen once. The ten largest clones add up to 18% of the sample. The receptor was isolated from a woman aged 40 to 50 with cholangiocarcinoma. In this chain, TRBV7-2 is recombined with TRBJ1-1, and the D gene may be TRBD1, 6 bases matching. Specimen: peripheral blood, collected from a patient treated with photon-based radiotherapy. The DNA sequence is TGTGCCAGCAGCGAGTACAGGGTGGGCGGTAGCACTGAAGCTTTCTTT. Its coded protein is CASSEYRVGGSTEAFF.